This T cell receptor (beta chain) was retrieved from a study of T cell responses to AZD1222 COVID-19 vaccine. At the level of the study: Second-dose groups at about 4 or about 12 weeks were pooled.

The repertoire was sequenced with immunoSEQ multiplex PCR; TCRdb's copy has only in-frame clones and lacks some. This table has approximately 60,000 clones, about 70% appearing once. This clone was picked up one time. Its antigen is undetermined. Overall study findings and caveats: Females outnumbered males among donors, who were mostly white British; clonal diversity was possibly underestimated. Unmutated variant regions are reportedly the target of nearly half of TCRs that are spike-specific. Repertoires were sampled only after the peak T cell response.

Trimming cost V 1 base and J 1 base, with 11 bases left between them. Germline V gene data show CDR1 as KGHSH and CDR2 as LQKENI. The length of the CDR3 is 16 residues. The sequenced sample was peripheral blood, obtained on day 0 of AZD1222 vaccination. The TCR originated in an adult in good health. The chain carries TRBV18 and TRBJ1-3; D perhaps matches TRBD1 (5 bases). The CDR3, as DNA: TGTGCCAGCTCACCACGGGGCAGGACGTCTGGAAACACCATATATTTT. It codes for CASSPRGRTSGNTIYF.